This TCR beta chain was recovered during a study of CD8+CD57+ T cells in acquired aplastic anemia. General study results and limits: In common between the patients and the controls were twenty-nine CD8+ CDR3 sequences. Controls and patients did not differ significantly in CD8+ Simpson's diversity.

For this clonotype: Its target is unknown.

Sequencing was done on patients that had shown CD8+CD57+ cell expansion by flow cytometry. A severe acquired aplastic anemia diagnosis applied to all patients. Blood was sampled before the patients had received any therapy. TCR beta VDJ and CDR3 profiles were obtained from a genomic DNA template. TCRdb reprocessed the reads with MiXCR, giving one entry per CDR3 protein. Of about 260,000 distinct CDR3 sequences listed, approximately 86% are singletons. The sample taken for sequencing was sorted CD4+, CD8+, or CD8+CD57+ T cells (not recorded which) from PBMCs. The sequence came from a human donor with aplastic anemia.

In nucleotides, the CDR3 is TGTGCCTACGAGGTAGCGGCGTGTCCCGATACGCAGTATTTT. It is translated as CAYEVAACPDTQYF. The genes are TRBV7-9 and TRBJ2-3; D perhaps matches TRBD2 (6 bases). Trimming cost V 11 bases and J 6 bases, with 21 bases left between them. The CDR3 length is 14 residues. Germline CDR1 is SEHNR and CDR2 is FQNEAQ (reference sequence).